Presented here are 23 T cell receptor beta chains from one specimen sequenced in a study of blood T cell repertoires in COVID-19. Using immunoSEQ multiplex PCR, the repertoire was profiled, and TCRdb retains in-frame clones only, with some absent. The profile shows about 160,000 clones, roughly 77% of them singletons. Sample: peripheral blood. The receptors stem from a human donor in a cohort sampled during active COVID-19.

The chain has TRBV10-2 and TRBJ2-7, with no clear D. The CDR3 is 13 amino acids. The germline V gene encodes CDR1 WSHSY and CDR2 SAAADI. Trimming removed 0 bases from V and 2 bases from J, with 5 bases in between. CDR3: CASSESSTYEQYF. DNA for the CDR3: TGCGCCAGCAGTGAGTCGTCCACCTACGAGCAGTACTTC.

The chain uses TRBV28 and TRBJ2-3, with 15 bases that match TRBD2. The CDR3 totals 18 residues. The V segment lost 6 bases and the J segment 4 bases; nucleotides outside the gene matches: 11. Germline values: CDR1 MDHEN, CDR2 SYDVKM. The chain's CDR3 is CASSLSWTSGGAADTQYF. In nucleotides, the CDR3 is TGTGCCAGCAGCCTATCTTGGACTAGCGGGGGGGCAGCAGATACGCAGTATTTT.

The gene calls are TRBV6-1 and TRBJ1-1; D possibly corresponds to TRBD1 (6 bases). V gave up 3 bases and J gave up 3 bases, with 17 bases separating them. The CDR3 has 16 residues. From germline, CDR1 is MNHNS and CDR2 SASEGT. CDR3 sequence (DNA): TGTGCCAGCAGTGATCCCAGGACAGCCTACGACACTGAAGCTTTCTTT. Translation gives CASSDPRTAYDTEAFF.

The V gene is TRBV11-3, the J gene TRBJ1-1; the match to TRBD1 covers 8 bases. The length of the CDR3 is 14 residues. Unmatched junction bases numbered 2, after V lost 5 bases and J lost 0 bases. The V gene's germline CDR1 is SGHNT and CDR2 YENEEA. In DNA, the CDR3 is TGTGCCAGCAGCGCGGACAGGGTGAACACTGAAGCTTTCTTT. This encodes CASSADRVNTEAFF.

This chain joins TRBV2 and TRBJ2-3; D remains ambiguous. CDR1 SNHLY and CDR2 FYNNEI come from the germline V gene. The length of the CDR3 is 13 residues. V was trimmed by 7 bases and J by 0 bases, leaving 8 bases between them. In DNA form, the CDR3 reads TGTGCCAGCAACCTACCTAGCACAGATACGCAGTATTTT. It specifies CASNLPSTDTQYF. The entire variable domain, with the rest obtained from reference TRBV2 and TRBJ2-3, is as follows: EPEVTQTPSHQVTQMGQEVILRCVPISNHLYFYWYRQILGQKVEFLVSFYNNEISEKSEIFDDQFSVERPDGSNFTLKIRSTKLEDSAMYFCASNLPSTDTQYFGPGTRLTVL.

The V call is TRBV2, the J call TRBJ1-2; D is uncertain. The germline V gene encodes CDR1 SNHLY and CDR2 FYNNEI. This CDR3 is built from 12 residues. V dropped 5 bases and J dropped 5 bases, with 9 bases sitting between them. The CDR3 here is CASSSRGYGYTF. The CDR3 coding sequence is TGTGCCAGCAGTAGTAGAGGGTATGGCTACACCTTC.

This chain connects TRBV5-6 to TRBJ2-7; D might be TRBD2 (6 bases). The V gene's germline CDR1 is SGHDT and CDR2 YYEEEE. This CDR3 is built from 17 residues. Trimming removed 3 bases at V and 2 bases at J, with 21 bases between. The DNA for the CDR3 is TGTGCCAGCAGCTGGGGACTCGGACACGATTATACCTACGAGCAGTACTTC. The encoded protein is CASSWGLGHDYTYEQYF.

The V gene is TRBV24-1, the J gene TRBJ2-5; perhaps TRBD1 as D (6 bases). This CDR3 contains 15 residues. Germline assignment: CDR1 KGHDR and CDR2 SFDVKD. Trimming removed 2 bases at V and 4 bases at J, with 13 bases between. The CDR3 DNA follows: TGTGCCACCAGTGATTCAGGGGAGTGGGTAGAGACCCAGTACTTC. Translating gives CATSDSGEWVETQYF.

In this sample, this clone turned up a few times. J is TRBJ2-7 and V is TRBV11-2; no clear D gene. The germline V gene has CDR1 SGHAT and CDR2 FQNNGV. The CDR3 extends over 14 amino acids. V was trimmed by 7 bases and J by 4 bases, leaving 17 bases between them. In DNA form, the CDR3 reads TGTGCCAGCAAGGAGCAGTATTTAGGATACGAGCAGTACTTC. Its protein product is CASKEQYLGYEQYF.

The rearrangement links TRBV11-2 to TRBJ1-2; tentative D call: TRBD1 (5 bases). The CDR3 covers 12 residues. The V and J ends lost 4 bases and 4 bases respectively, with 7 bases between them. Germline V gene data show CDR1 as SGHAT and CDR2 as FQNNGV. In DNA, the CDR3 is TGTGCCAGCAGCTCGGGACTCTATGGCTACACCTTC. Its protein is CASSSGLYGYTF. The variable domain in full, with the rest retrieved from reference TRBV11-2 and TRBJ1-2, is EAGVAQSPRYKIIEKRQSVAFWCNPISGHATLYWYQQILGQGPKLLIQFQNNGVVDDSQLPKDRFSAERLKGVDSTLKIQPAKLEDSAVYLCASSSGLYGYTFGSGTRLTVV.

The J gene is TRBJ2-1, the V gene TRBV10-2; no clear D gene. CDR1 is WSHSY and CDR2 is SAAADI in the germline V gene. V was trimmed by 3 bases and J by 1 base, leaving 7 bases between them. This CDR3 contains 14 residues. For the CDR3, the DNA is TGCGCCAGCAGTGACAGGAATTCCTACAATGAGCAGTTCTTC. Protein product: CASSDRNSYNEQFF.

This sequence joins TRBV19 and TRBJ2-6, with no clear D. The germline V and J ends were trimmed by 8 bases and 0 bases, with 5 bases remaining between them. The CDR3 runs to 13 residues. In germline, CDR1 is LNHDA, CDR2 SQIVND (reference sequence). In nucleotides, the CDR3 is TGTGCCAGTCGGAGCTCTGGGGCCAACGTCCTGACTTTC. As protein: CASRSSGANVLTF.

This clone has just a few counts. The chain recombines TRBV28 with TRBJ2-7, with 8 bases identical to TRBD2. Germline V gives CDR1 MDHEN, CDR2 SYDVKM. This CDR3 has 14 amino acids. After removal of 6 bases from V and 0 bases from J, the junction contained 4 bases not matched to a gene. Written as DNA, the CDR3 is TGTGCCAGCAGGGTGACTAGCGTCTCCTACGAGCAGTACTTC. This translates into CASRVTSVSYEQYF.

The J gene is TRBJ2-7, the V gene TRBV7-3, with a tentative D call TRBD2 (6 bases). Trimming cost V 5 bases and J 6 bases, with 14 bases left between them. CDR1 SGHTA and CDR2 FQGTGA come from the germline V gene. CDR3 length: 13 amino acids. CDR3: CASSQPPGGEQYF. The DNA for the CDR3 is TGTGCCAGCAGCCAGCCCCCCGGGGGCGAGCAGTACTTC.

This rearrangement joins TRBV5-6 to TRBJ2-1; D call uncertain. Per the germline V gene, CDR1 is SGHDT and CDR2 is YYEEEE. V lost 0 bases to trimming and J lost 9 bases, with 4 bases between them. The CDR3 is 11 amino acids. The CDR3 bases are TGTGCCAGCAGCTTGGCCTTTGAGCAGTTCTTC. This sequence encodes CASSLAFEQFF. Full variable domain (rest looked up from reference TRBV5-6 and TRBJ2-1): DAGVTQSPTHLIKTRGQQVTLRCSPKSGHDTVSWYQQALGQGPQFIFQYYEEEERQRGNFPDRFSGHQFPNYSSELNVNALLLGDSALYLCASSLAFEQFFGPGTRLTVL.

J is TRBJ2-2 and V is TRBV5-5, with a tentative D call TRBD1 (5 bases). Germline CDR1 reads SGHKS; CDR2 reads YYEKEE (reference sequence). Deletions cut 0 bases from V and 1 base from J, with 7 bases between. The CDR3 has 15 amino acids. For the CDR3, the DNA is TGTGCCAGCAGCTTGGTGCAGGGGAACACCGGGGAGCTGTTTTTT. This encodes CASSLVQGNTGELFF.

The DNA for the CDR3 is TGTGCCAGCAGCTGGGTGGGGGCTTCCTACGAGCAGTACTTC. As protein: CASSWVGASYEQYF. This chain links TRBV7-9 with TRBJ2-7; tentative D call: TRBD1 (6 bases). Trimming cost V 4 bases and J 1 base, with 11 bases left between them. The CDR3 is 14 amino acids. CDR1 and CDR2 from the germline V gene are SEHNR and FQNEAQ (reference sequence).

V gene TRBV2 combines with J gene TRBJ1-2; 9 nucleotides align to TRBD1. This CDR3 comprises 12 residues. Germline V lookup: CDR1 SNHLY, CDR2 FYNNEI. The V and J ends lost 6 bases and 6 bases, in that order; junction bases with no gene match: 2. The CDR3 DNA follows: TGTGCCAGCAGCCGGACAGGGGATGGCTACACCTTC. It yields the protein CASSRTGDGYTF.

The chain is built from TRBV6-5 and TRBJ2-1; 7 bases map to TRBD1. V lost 6 bases, J lost 8 bases, and 1 base stayed unmatched. The CDR3 sequence is 11 residues long. Germline-derived CDR1 and CDR2 are MNHEY and SVGAGI. This CDR3 is CASSQGDEQFF. DNA for the CDR3: TGTGCCAGCAGCCAGGGGGATGAGCAGTTCTTC.

In DNA form, the CDR3 reads TGTGCCAGAAGCTTGAGCAGGGGAGAGGCCGGGGAGCTGTTTTTT. This sequence encodes CARSLSRGEAGELFF. The genes are TRBV5-3 and TRBJ2-2; TRBD1 might be the D (6 bases). TRBV5-3 is classed as an ORF, of uncertain function. The V and J ends lost 1 base and 6 bases respectively, with 13 bases between them. The CDR3 runs 15 residues.

This clone occurred once. The chain recombines TRBV5-5 with TRBJ1-5; perhaps TRBD1 as D (5 bases). With 4 bases removed from V and 5 bases from J, the gap between germline ends came to 16 bases. Germline loops: CDR1 SGHKS, CDR2 YYEKEE (reference sequence). The CDR3 consists of 15 residues. The CDR3 here is CASSGTGVRHQPQHF. The DNA for the CDR3 is TGTGCCAGCAGCGGGACGGGGGTCCGGCATCAGCCCCAGCATTTT.

The table lists this clone with a count of one. The rearrangement joins TRBV9 to TRBJ2-2, with 12 bases that match TRBD2. Germline CDR1 reads SGDLS; CDR2 reads YYNGEE. This CDR3 is 16 amino acids long. Trimming at V came to 3 bases and at J to 5 bases, leaving 5 bases not matched to a gene. This chain's CDR3 is CASSGPGTSGTGELFF. In DNA form, the CDR3 reads TGTGCCAGCAGCGGTCCCGGGACTAGCGGGACCGGGGAGCTGTTTTTT. Full variable domain (missing parts from reference TRBV9 and TRBJ2-2): DSGVTQTPKHLITATGQRVTLRCSPRSGDLSVYWYQQSLDQGLQFLIQYYNGEERAKGNILERFSAQQFPDLHSELNLSSLELGDSALYFCASSGPGTSGTGELFFGEGSRLTVL.

The chain combines TRBV10-3 with TRBJ2-3; D not resolved. Trimming cost V 0 bases and J 5 bases, with 3 bases left between them. CDR1 is ENHRY, CDR2 SYGVKD, per germline. The CDR3 length is 12 residues. In DNA, the CDR3 is TGTGCCATCAGTGAGTCTAGAGATACGCAGTATTTT. This gives the protein CAISESRDTQYF.